This TCR beta chain was identified during a study of human thymus T cells. Findings and limits, study-wide: Unrelated individuals reportedly shared highly overlapping thymic TCR repertoires.

This clone is a singleton in its sample. Its target is unknown. Germline CDR1 reads GTSNPN; CDR2 reads SVGIG (reference sequence). The CDR3 has 13 amino acids. Deletions cut 5 bases from V and 1 base from J, with 9 bases between. The thymus tissue came from resections taken during corrective heart surgery. Here immunoSEQ multiplex PCR was the method, and the copy in TCRdb shows in-frame clones only, minus some. The top ten clones hold around 0.024% of a sample with some 120,000 clones, 90% to 95% of them seen once. V and J are TRBV30 and TRBJ1-5; D is undetermined. Input material: thymus tissue. This TCR was recovered from a boy less than two years old with a congenital heart defect but otherwise immunologically healthy. The CDR3 region is CAWGPRSNQPQHF. The CDR3 nucleotides read TGTGCCTGGGGACCGCGGAGCAATCAGCCCCAGCATTTT.